This TCR beta chain was recovered during a study of blood T cells in healthy people across ages. J was trimmed by 7 bases and V by 3 bases; bases with no gene match: 9. Germline V gives CDR1 DFQATT, CDR2 SNEGSKA (reference sequence). There are 15 residues in the CDR3. Through a sample-barcoded 5' primer and a J-beta primer mix, a second PCR was run for about 6 to 11 cycles. No fewer than 2.5 million CDR3-containing paired-end reads came from each sample. TCRdb used MiXCR to reprocess the 5' RACE reads, holding one entry per CDR3 protein. This table has approximately 1.5 million distinct CDR3 sequences, roughly 43% appearing once.

This chain uses TRBV20-1 with TRBJ1-4, with 9 bases lining up with TRBD1. The sequence was collected from a woman aged 18-35 years in good health. The sample comprised blood. This chain's CDR3 is CSASRRQGEGEKLFF. Here the CDR3 DNA reads TGCAGTGCTAGCCGGCGACAGGGGGAAGGTGAAAAACTGTTTTTT.